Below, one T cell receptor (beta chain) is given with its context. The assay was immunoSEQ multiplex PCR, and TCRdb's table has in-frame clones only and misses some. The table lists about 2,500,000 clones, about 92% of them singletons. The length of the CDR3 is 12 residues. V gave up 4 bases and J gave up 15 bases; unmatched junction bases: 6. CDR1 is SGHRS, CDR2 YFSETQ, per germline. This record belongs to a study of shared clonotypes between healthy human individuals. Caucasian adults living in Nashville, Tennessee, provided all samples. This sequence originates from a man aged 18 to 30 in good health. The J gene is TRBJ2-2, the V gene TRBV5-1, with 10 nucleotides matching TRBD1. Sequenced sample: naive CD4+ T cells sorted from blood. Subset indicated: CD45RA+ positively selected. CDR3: CASSPGQGLVFF. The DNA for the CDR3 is TGCGCCAGCAGCCCGGGACAGGGGTTGGTGTTTTTT. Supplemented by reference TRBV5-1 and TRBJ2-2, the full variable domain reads KAGVTQTPRYLIKTRGQQVTLSCSPISGHRSVSWYQQTPGQGLQFLFEYFSETQRNKGNFPGRFSGRQFSNSRSEMNVSTLELGDSALYLCASSPGQGLVFFGEGSRLTVL.